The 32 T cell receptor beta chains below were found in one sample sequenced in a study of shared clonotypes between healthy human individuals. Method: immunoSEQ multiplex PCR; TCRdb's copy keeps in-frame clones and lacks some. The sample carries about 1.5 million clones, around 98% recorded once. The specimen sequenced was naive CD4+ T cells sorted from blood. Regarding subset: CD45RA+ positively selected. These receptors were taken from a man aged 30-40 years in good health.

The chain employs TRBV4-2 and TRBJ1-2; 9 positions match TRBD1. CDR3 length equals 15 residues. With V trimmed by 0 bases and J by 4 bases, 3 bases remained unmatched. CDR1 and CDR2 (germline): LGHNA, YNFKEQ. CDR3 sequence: CASSQDTGGSYGYTF. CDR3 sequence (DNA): TGTGCCAGCAGCCAAGACACAGGGGGCAGCTATGGCTACACCTTC.

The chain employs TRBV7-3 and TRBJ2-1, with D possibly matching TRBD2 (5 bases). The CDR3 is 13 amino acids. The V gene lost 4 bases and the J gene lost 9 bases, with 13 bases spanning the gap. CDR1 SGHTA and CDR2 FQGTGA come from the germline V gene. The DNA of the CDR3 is TGTGCCAGCAGCTCCTTACTAGGTACTGAGCAGTTCTTC. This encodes CASSSLLGTEQFF.

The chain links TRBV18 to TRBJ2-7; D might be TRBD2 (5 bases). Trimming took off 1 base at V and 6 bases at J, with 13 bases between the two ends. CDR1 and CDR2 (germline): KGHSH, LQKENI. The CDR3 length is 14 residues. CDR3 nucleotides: TGTGCCAGCTCACCACAGGGCGGGTTGCGCGAGCAGTACTTC. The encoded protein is CASSPQGGLREQYF.

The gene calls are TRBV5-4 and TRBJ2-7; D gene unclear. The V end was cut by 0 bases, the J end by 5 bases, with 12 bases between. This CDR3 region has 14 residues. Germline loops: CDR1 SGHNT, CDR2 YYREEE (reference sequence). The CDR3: CASSLGYRANEQYF. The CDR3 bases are TGTGCCAGCAGCTTGGGGTATAGGGCCAACGAGCAGTACTTC.

The CDR3 protein is CASSRRTGTDTQYF. The CDR3 bases are TGTGCCAGTAGTAGGCGGACGGGCACAGATACGCAGTATTTT. The chain has TRBV19 and TRBJ2-3; no definite D call. The germline V gene has CDR1 LNHDA and CDR2 SQIVND (reference sequence). CDR3 length equals 14 residues. V was pared by 4 bases and J by 1 base, with 9 bases between.

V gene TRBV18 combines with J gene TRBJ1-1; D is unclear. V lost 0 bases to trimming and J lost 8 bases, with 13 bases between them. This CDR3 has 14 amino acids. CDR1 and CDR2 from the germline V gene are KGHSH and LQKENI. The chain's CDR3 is CASSPPPRPSEAFF. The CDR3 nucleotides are TGTGCCAGCTCACCACCTCCAAGGCCTTCCGAAGCTTTCTTT.

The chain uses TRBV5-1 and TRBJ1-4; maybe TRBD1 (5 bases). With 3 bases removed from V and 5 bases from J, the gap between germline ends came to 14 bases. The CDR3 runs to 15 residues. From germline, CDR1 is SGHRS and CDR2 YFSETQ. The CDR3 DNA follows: TGCGCCAGCAGCTCATCTCCGGGGGGGAATGAAAAACTGTTTTTT. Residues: CASSSSPGGNEKLFF.

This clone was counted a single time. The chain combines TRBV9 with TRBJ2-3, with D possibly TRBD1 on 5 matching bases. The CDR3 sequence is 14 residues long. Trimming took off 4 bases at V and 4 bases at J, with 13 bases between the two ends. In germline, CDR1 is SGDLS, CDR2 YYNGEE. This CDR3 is CASSPRRGPDTQYF. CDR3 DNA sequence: TGTGCCAGCAGCCCTCGAAGGGGCCCAGATACGCAGTATTTT.

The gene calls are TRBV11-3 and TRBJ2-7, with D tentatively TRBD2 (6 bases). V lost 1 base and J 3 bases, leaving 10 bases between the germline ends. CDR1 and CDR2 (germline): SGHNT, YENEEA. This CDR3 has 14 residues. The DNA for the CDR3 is TGTGCCAGCAGCTTAGGTCGGGAGAGCTACGAGCAGTACTTC. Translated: CASSLGRESYEQYF.

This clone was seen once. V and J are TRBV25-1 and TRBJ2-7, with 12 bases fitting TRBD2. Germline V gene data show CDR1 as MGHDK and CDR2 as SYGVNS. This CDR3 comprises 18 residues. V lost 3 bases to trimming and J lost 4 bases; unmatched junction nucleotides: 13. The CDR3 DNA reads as TGTGCCAGCAGTGAGGGCGCTAGCGGGAGGGGGGCGAGATACGAGCAGTACTTC. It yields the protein CASSEGASGRGARYEQYF.

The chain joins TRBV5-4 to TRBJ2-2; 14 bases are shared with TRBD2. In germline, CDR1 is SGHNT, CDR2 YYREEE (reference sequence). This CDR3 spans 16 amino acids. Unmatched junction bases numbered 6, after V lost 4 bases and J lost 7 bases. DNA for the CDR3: TGTGCCAGCAGCCGCGGACTAGCGGGAGGCGACGGGGAGCTGTTTTTT. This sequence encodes CASSRGLAGGDGELFF.

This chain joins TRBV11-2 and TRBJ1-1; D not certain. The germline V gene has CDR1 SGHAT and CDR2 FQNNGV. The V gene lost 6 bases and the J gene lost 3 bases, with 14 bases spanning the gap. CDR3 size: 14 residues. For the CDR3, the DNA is TGTGCCAGCAGTACGCGGGGAACTTACACTGAAGCTTTCTTT. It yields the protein CASSTRGTYTEAFF.

The CDR3 DNA reads as TGTGCCAGCAGCTTAGCCCTGGGACAGCTCTATGGCTACACCTTC. Protein sequence: CASSLALGQLYGYTF. The gene calls are TRBV11-2 and TRBJ1-2, with 7 bases fitting TRBD1. The junction had 6 bases not matched to a gene; V was cut back by 1 base and J by 4 bases. CDR3 length: 15 amino acids. Germline assignment: CDR1 SGHAT and CDR2 FQNNGV.

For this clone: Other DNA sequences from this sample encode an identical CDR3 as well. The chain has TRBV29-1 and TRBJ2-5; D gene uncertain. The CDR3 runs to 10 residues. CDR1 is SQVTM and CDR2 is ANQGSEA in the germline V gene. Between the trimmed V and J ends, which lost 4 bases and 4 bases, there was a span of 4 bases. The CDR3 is CSVVGETQYF. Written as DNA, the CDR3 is TGCAGCGTTGTAGGAGAGACCCAGTACTTC.

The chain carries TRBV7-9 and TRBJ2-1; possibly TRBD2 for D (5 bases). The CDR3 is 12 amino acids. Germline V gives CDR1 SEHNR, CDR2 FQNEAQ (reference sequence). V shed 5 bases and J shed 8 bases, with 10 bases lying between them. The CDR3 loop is CASSPSGHEQFF. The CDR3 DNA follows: TGTGCCAGCAGCCCGAGCGGCCATGAGCAGTTCTTC.

The DNA of the CDR3 is TGTGCCAGCAGCTTAGGCGACAGATCTGAAAAACTGTTTTTT. Its protein is CASSLGDRSEKLFF. The chain uses TRBV7-9 and TRBJ1-4, with TRBD1 as a possible D gene (5 bases). Looked up from germline, CDR1 is SEHNR and CDR2 is FQNEAQ (reference sequence). The CDR3 is 14 amino acids. V dropped 1 base and J dropped 7 bases, with 10 bases sitting between them.

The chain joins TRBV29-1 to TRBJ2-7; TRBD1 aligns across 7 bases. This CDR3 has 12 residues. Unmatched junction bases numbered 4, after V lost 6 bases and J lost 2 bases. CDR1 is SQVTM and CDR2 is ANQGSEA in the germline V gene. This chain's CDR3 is CSVADRAYEQYF. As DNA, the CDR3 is TGCAGCGTAGCAGACAGGGCCTACGAGCAGTACTTC.

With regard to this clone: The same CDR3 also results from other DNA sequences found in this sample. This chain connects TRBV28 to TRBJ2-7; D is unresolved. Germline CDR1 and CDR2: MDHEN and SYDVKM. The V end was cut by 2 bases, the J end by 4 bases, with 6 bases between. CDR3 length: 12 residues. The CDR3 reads CASSLVGYEQYF. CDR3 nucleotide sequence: TGTGCCAGCAGTTTAGTGGGGTACGAGCAGTACTTC.

The CDR3 is CASSRDRGQDGYTF. DNA of the CDR3: TGTGCCAGCAGCCGGGACAGGGGGCAGGACGGCTACACCTTC. The V gene is TRBV2, the J gene TRBJ1-2, with 12 bases that match TRBD1. Trimming took 6 bases from V and 8 from J; bases not matched to a gene: 7. The length of the CDR3 is 14 residues. Germline CDR1 is SNHLY and CDR2 is FYNNEI.

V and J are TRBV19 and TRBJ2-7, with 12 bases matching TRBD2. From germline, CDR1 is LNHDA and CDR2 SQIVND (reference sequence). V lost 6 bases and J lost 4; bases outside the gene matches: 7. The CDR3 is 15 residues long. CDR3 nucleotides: TGTGCCAGTAGCCGGACTAGCGGGAAACCGTACGAGCAGTACTTC. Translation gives CASSRTSGKPYEQYF. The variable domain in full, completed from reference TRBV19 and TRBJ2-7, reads DGGITQSPKYLFRKEGQNVTLSCEQNLNHDAMYWYRQDPGQGLRLIYYSQIVNDFQKGDIAEGYSVSREKKESFPLTVTSAQKNPTAFYLCASSRTSGKPYEQYFGPGTRLTVT.

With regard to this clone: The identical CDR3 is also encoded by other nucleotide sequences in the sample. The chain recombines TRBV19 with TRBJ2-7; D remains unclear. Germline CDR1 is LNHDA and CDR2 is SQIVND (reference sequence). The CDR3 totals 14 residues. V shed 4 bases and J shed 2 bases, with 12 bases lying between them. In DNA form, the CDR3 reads TGTGCCAGTAGTACTACCGGAACTCCCTACGAGCAGTACTTC. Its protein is CASSTTGTPYEQYF.

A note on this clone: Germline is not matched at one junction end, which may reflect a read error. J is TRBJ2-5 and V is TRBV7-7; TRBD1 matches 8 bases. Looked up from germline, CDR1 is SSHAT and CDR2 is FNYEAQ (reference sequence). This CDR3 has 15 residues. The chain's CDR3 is CASSSVDRAQETQYF. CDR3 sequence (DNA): TGTGCTAGCAGCTCTGTGGACAGGGCACAGGAGACCCAGTACTTC.

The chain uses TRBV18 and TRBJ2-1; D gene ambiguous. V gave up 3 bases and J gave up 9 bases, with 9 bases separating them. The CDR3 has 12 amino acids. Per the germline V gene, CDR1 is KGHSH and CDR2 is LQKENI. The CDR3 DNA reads TGTGCCAGCTCACCCTCGGGTGTTGAGCAGTTCTTC. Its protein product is CASSPSGVEQFF.

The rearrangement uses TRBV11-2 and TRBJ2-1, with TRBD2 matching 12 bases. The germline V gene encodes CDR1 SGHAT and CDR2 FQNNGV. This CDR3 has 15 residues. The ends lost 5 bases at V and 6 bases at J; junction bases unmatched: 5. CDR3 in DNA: TGTGCCAGCAGCCCGACTAGCGGGAGACCCAATGAGCAGTTCTTC. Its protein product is CASSPTSGRPNEQFF.

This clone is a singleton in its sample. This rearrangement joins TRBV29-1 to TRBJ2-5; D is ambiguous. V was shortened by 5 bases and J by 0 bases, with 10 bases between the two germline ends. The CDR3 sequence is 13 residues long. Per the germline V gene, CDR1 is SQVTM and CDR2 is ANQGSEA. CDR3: CSVLSDNQETQYF. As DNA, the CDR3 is TGCAGCGTTTTGTCCGACAACCAAGAGACCCAGTACTTC.

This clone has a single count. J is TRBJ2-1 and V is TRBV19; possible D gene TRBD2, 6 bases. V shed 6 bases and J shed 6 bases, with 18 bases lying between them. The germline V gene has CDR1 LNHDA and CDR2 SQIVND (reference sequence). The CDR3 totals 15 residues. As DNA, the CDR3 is TGTGCCAGTAGGGAGGACTATTTGTCCGCCAATGAGCAGTTCTTC. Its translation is CASREDYLSANEQFF. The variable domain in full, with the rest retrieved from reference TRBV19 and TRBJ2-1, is DGGITQSPKYLFRKEGQNVTLSCEQNLNHDAMYWYRQDPGQGLRLIYYSQIVNDFQKGDIAEGYSVSREKKESFPLTVTSAQKNPTAFYLCASREDYLSANEQFFGPGTRLTVL.

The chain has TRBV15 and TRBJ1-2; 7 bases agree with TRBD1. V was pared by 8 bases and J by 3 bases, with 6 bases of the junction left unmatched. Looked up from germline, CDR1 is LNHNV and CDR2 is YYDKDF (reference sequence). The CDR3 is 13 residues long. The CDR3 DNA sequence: TGTGCCACCGGAGGGGGCGCTGACTATGGCTACACCTTC. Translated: CATGGGADYGYTF.

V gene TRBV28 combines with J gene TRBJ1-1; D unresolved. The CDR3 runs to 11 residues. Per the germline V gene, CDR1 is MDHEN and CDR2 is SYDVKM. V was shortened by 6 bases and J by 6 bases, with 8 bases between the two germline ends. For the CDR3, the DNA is TGTGCCAGCAGGTATTTCTCTGAAGCTTTCTTT. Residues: CASRYFSEAFF.

The CDR3 sequence: CASSRGSYRADTIYF. For the CDR3, the DNA is TGTGCCAGCAGCCGCGGGAGTTATAGGGCAGACACCATATATTTT. The chain recombines TRBV7-2 with TRBJ1-3; D remains unclear. The germline gives CDR1 SGHTA, CDR2 FQGNSA. V was clipped by 5 bases and J by 8 bases, with 19 bases between them. The CDR3 totals 15 residues. The full variable domain, with the rest looked up from reference TRBV7-2 and TRBJ1-3, is GAGVSQSPSNKVTEKGKDVELRCDPISGHTALYWYRQSLGQGLEFLIYFQGNSAPDKSGLPSDRFSAERTGGSVSTLTIQRTQQEDSAVYLCASSRGSYRADTIYFGEGSWLTVV.

The CDR3 here is CASSLITNAEAFF. CDR3 nucleotide sequence: TGTGCCAGCAGCTTGATAACTAACGCTGAAGCTTTCTTT. This chain connects TRBV7-9 to TRBJ1-1, with D uncertain. Per germline, CDR1 SEHNR and CDR2 FQNEAQ (reference sequence). V dropped 3 bases and J dropped 6 bases, with 11 bases sitting between them. The CDR3 consists of 13 residues.

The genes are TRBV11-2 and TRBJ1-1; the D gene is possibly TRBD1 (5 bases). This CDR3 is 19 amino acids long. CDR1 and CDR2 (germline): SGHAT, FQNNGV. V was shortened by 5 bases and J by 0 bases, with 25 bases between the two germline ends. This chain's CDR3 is CASSPLDGGFINLNTEAFF. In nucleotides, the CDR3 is TGTGCCAGCAGCCCACTCGATGGGGGATTCATAAACTTGAACACTGAAGCTTTCTTT.

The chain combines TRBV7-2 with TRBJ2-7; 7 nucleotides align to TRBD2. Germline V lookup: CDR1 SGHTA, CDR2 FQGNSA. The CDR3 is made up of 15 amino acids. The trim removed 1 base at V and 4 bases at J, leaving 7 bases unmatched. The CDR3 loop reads CASSLGVGLEYEQYF. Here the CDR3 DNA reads TGTGCCAGCAGCTTAGGTGTTGGACTAGAATACGAGCAGTACTTC. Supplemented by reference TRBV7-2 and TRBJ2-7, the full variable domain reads GAGVSQSPSNKVTEKGKDVELRCDPISGHTALYWYRQSLGQGLEFLIYFQGNSAPDKSGLPSDRFSAERTGGSVSTLTIQRTQQEDSAVYLCASSLGVGLEYEQYFGPGTRLTVT.